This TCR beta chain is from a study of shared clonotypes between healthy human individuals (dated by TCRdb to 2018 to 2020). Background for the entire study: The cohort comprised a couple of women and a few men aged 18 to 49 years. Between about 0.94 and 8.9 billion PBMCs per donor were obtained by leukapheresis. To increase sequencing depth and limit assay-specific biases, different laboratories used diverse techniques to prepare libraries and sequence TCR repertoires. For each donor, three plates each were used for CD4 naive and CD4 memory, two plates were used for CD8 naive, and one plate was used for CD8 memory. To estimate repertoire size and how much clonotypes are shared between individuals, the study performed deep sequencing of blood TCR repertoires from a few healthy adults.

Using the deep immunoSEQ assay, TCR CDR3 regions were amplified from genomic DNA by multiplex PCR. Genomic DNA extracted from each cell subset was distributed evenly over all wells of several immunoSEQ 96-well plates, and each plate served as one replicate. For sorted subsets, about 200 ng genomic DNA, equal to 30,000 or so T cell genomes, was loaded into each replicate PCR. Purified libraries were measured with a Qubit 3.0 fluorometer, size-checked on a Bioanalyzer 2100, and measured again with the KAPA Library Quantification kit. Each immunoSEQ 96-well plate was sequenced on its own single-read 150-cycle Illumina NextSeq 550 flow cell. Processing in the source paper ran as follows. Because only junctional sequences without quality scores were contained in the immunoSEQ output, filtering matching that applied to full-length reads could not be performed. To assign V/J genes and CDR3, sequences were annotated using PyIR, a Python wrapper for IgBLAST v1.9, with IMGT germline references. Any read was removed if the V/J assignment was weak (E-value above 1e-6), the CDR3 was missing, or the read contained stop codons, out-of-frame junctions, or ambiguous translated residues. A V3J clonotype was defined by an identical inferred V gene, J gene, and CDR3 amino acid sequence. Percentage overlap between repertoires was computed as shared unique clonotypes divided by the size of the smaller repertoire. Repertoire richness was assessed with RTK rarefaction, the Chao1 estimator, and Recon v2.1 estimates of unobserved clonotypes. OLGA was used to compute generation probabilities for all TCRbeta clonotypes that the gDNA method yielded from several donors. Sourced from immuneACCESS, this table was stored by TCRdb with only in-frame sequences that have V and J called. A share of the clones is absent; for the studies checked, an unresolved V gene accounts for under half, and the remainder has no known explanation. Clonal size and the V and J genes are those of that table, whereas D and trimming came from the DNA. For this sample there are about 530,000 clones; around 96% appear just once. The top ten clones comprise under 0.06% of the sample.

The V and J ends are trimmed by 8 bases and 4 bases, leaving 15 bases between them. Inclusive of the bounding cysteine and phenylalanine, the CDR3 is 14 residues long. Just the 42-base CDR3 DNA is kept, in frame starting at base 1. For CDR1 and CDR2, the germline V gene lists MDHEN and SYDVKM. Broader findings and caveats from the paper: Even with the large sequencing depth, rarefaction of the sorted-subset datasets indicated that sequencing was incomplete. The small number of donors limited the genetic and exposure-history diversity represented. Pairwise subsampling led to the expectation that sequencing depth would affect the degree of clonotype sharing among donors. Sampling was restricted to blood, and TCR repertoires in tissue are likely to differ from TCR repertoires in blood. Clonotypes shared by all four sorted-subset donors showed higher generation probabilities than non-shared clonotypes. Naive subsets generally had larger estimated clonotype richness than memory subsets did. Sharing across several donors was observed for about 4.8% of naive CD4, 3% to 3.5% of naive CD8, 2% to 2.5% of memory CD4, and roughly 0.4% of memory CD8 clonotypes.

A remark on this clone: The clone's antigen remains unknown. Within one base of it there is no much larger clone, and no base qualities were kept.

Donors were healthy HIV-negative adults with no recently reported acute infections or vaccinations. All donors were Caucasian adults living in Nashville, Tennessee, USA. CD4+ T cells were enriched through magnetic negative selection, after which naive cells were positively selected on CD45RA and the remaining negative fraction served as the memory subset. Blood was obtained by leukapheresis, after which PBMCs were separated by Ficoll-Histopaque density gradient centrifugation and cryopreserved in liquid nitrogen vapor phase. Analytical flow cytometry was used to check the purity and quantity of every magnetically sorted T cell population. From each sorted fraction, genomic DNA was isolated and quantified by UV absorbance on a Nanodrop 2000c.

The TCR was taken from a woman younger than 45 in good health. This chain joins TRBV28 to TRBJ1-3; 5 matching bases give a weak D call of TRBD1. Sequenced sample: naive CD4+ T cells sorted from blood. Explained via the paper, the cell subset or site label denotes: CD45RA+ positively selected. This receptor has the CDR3 CASHGGARGNTIYF. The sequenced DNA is TGTGCCAGCCACGGGGGTGCAAGGGGAAACACCATATATTTT.